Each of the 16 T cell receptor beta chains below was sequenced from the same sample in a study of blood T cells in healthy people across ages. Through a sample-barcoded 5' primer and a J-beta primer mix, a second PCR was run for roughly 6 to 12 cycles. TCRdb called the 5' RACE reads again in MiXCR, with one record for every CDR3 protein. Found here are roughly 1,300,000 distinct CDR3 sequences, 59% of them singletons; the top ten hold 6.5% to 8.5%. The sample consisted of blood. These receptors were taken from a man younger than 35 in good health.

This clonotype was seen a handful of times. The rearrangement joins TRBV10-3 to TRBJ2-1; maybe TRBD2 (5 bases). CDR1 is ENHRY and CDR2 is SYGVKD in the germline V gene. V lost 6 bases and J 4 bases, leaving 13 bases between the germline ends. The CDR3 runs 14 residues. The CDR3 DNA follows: TGTGCCATCAGAGAGGACGGGGTATACAATGAGCAGTTCTTC. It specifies CAIREDGVYNEQFF.

CDR3 bases: TGTGCCAGCAGCTCCTTACGGGACAGGGTTCACGGTGAGCAGTTCTTC. It specifies CASSSLRDRVHGEQFF. The chain links TRBV3-1 to TRBJ2-1, with 9 bases fitting TRBD1. Trimming removed 5 bases from V and 9 bases from J; junction bases left unmatched: 14. Germline V CDR1 and CDR2: LGHDT, YNNKEL (reference sequence). The CDR3 extends over 16 amino acids.

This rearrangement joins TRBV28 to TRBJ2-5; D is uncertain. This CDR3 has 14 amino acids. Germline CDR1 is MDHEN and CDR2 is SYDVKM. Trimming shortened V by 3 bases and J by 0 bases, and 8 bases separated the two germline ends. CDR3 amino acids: CASSFLPHQETQYF. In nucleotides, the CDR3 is TGTGCCAGCAGTTTCCTACCGCACCAAGAGACCCAGTACTTC.

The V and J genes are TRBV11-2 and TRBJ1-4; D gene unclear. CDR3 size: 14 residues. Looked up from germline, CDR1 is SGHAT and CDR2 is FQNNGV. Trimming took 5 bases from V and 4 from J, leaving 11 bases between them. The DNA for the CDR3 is TGTGCCAGCAGCCGTCCAGGAGTTAATGAAAAACTGTTTTTT. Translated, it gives CASSRPGVNEKLFF.

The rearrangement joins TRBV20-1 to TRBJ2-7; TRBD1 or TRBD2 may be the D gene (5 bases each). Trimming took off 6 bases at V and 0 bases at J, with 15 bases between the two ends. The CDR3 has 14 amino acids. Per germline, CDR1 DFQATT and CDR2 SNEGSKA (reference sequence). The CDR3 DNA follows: TGCAGTGCAACCCCCGGGGCCCGCTCCTACGAGCAGTACTTC. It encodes CSATPGARSYEQYF.

The CDR3 protein is CASSLGAEGQPQHF. The DNA of the CDR3 is TGCGCCAGCAGCTTGGGCGCGGAGGGCCAGCCCCAGCATTTT. This chain links TRBV5-1 with TRBJ1-5; D not certain. Germline assignment: CDR1 SGHRS and CDR2 YFSETQ. The CDR3 covers 14 residues. Deletions cut 0 bases from V and 7 bases from J, with 11 bases between.

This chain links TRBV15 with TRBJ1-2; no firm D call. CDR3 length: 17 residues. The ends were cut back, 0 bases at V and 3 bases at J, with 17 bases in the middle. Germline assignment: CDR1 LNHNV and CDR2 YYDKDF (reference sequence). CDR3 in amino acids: CATSRDRAKSGDYGYTF. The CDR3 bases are TGTGCCACCAGCAGAGATCGGGCCAAATCCGGGGACTATGGCTACACCTTC.

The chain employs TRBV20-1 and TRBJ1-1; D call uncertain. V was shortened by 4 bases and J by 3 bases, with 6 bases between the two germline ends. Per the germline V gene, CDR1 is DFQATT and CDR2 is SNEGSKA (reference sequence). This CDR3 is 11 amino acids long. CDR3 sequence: CSAMWDTEAFF. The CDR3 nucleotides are TGCAGTGCTATGTGGGACACTGAAGCTTTCTTT.

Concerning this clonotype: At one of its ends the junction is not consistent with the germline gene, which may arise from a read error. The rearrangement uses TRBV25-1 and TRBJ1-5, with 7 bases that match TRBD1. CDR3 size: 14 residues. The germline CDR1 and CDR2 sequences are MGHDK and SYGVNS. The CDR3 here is CASSDGQVNRPQHF. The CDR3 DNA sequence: TGTGCCAGCAGTGATGGACAGGTGAATCGGCCCCAGCATTTT.

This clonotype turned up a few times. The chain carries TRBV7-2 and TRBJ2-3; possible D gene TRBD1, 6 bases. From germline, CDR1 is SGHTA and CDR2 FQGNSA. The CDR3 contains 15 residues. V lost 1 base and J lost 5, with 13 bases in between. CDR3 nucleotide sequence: TGTGCCAGCAGCTTAGTGGGTCAGGGGCAAGATACGCAGTATTTT. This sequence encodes CASSLVGQGQDTQYF.

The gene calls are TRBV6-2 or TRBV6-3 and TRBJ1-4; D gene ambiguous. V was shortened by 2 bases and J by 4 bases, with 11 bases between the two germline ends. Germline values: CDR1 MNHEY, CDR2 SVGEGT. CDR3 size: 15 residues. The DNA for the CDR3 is TGTGCCAGCAGTTACCGAGGATCGAGTAATGAAAAACTGTTTTTT. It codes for CASSYRGSSNEKLFF.

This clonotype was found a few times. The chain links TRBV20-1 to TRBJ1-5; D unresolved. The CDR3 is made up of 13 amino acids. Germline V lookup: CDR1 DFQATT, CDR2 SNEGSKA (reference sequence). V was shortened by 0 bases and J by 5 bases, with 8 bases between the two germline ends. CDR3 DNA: TGCAGTGCTAGAGATCGGACTGATCAGCCCCAGCATTTT. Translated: CSARDRTDQPQHF.

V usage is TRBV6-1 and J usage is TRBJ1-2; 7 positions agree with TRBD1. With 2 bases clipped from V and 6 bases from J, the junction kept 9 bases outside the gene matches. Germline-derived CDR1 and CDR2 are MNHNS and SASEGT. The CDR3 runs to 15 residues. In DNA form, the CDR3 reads TGTGCCAGCAGTGAAAACAGGGGCGAGTTCGATGGCTACACCTTC. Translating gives CASSENRGEFDGYTF.

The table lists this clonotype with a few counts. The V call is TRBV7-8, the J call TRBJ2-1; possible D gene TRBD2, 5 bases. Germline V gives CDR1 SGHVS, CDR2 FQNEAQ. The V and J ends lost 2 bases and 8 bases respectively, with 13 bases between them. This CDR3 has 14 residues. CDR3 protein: CASSLPRLPDEQFF. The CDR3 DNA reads TGTGCCAGCAGCTTACCTAGACTACCCGATGAGCAGTTCTTC.

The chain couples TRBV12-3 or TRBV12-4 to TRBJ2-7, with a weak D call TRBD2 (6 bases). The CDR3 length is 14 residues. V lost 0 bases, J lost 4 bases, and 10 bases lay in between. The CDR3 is CASSLARGMYEQYF. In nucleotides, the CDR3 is TGTGCCAGCAGTTTAGCGCGGGGTATGTACGAGCAGTACTTC.

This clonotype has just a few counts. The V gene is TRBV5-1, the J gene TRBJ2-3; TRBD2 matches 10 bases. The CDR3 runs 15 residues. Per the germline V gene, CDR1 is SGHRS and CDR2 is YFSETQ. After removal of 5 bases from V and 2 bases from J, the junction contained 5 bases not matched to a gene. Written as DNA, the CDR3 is TGCGCCAGCAGAGAAGGACTAGCGGCCACAGATACGCAGTATTTT. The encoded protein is CASREGLAATDTQYF.